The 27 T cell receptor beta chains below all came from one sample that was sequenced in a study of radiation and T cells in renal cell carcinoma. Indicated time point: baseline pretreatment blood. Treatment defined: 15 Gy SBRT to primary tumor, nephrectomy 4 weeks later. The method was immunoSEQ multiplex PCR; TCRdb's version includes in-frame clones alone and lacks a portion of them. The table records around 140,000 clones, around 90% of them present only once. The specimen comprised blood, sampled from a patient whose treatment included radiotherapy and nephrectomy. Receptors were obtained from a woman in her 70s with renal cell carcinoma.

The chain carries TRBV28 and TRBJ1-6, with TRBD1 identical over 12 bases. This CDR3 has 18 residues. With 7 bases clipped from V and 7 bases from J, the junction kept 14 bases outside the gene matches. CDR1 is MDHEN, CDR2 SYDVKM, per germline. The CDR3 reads CASTAGGTGGLANSPLHF. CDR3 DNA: TGTGCCAGCACCGCGGGTGGGACAGGGGGCTTGGCGAATTCACCCCTCCACTTT.

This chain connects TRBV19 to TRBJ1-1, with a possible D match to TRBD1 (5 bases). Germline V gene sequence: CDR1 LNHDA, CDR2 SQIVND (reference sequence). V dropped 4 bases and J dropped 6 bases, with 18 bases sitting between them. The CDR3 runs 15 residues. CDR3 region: CASSTLEGLMAEAFF. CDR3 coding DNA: TGTGCCAGTAGTACCCTAGAGGGGCTTATGGCTGAAGCTTTCTTT.

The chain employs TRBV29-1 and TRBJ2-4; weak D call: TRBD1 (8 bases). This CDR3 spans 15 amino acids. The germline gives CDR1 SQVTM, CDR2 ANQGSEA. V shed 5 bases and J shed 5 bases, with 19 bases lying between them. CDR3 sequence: CSVFRTGREENIQYF. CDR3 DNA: TGCAGCGTTTTTAGGACAGGGAGGGAGGAAAACATTCAGTACTTC. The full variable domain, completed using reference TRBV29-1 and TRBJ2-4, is SAVISQKPSRDICQRGTSLTIQCQVDSQVTMMFWYRQQPGQSLTLIATANQGSEATYESGFVIDKFPISRPNLTFSTLTVSNMSPEDSSIYLCSVFRTGREENIQYFGAGTRLSVL.

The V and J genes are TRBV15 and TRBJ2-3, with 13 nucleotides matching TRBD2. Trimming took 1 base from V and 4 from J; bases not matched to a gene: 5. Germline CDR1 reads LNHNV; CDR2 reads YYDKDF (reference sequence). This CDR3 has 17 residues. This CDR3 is CATSRVRTSGGPDTQYF. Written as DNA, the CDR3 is TGTGCCACCAGCAGAGTCCGGACTAGCGGGGGCCCAGATACGCAGTATTTT. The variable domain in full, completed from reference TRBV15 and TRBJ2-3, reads DAMVIQNPRYQVTQFGKPVTLSCSQTLNHNVMYWYQQKSSQAPKLLFHYYDKDFNNEADTPDNFQSRRPNTSFCFLDIRSPGLGDTAMYLCATSRVRTSGGPDTQYFGPGTRLTVL.

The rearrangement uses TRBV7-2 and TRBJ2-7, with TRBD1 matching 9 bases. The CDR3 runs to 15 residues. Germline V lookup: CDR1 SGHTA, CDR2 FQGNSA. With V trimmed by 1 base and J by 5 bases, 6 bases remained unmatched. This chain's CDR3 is CASSLEDRGFDEQYF. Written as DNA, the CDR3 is TGTGCCAGCAGCTTAGAGGACAGGGGCTTTGACGAGCAGTACTTC.

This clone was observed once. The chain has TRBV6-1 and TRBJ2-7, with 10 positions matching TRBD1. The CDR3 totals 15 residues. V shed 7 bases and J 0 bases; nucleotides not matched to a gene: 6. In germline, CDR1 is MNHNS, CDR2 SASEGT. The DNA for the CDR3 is TGTGCCAGCAACAGCCGGGACAGGGGCTCCTACGAGCAGTACTTC. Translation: CASNSRDRGSYEQYF.

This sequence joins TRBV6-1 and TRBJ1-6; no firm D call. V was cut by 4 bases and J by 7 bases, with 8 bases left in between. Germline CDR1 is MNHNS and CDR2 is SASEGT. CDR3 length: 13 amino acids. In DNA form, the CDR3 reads TGTGCCAGCAGTGCCTCGAAGAATTCACCCCTCCACTTT. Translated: CASSASKNSPLHF.

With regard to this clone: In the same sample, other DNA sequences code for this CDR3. This CDR3 is CASSLGTETQYF. The CDR3 DNA is TGTGCCAGCAGCTTAGGAACGGAGACCCAGTACTTC. The chain is built from TRBV7-9 and TRBJ2-5; no definite D call. This CDR3 is built from 12 residues. CDR1 is SEHNR and CDR2 is FQNEAQ in the germline V gene (reference sequence). Trimming took 1 base from V and 5 from J, leaving 5 bases between them.

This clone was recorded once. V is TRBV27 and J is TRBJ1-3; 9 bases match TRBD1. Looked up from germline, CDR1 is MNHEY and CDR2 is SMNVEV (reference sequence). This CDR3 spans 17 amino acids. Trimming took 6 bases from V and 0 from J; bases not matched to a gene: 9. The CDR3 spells CASSPNRGPYSGNTIYF. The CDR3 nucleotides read TGTGCCAGCAGCCCCAACAGGGGGCCATACTCTGGAAACACCATATATTTT.

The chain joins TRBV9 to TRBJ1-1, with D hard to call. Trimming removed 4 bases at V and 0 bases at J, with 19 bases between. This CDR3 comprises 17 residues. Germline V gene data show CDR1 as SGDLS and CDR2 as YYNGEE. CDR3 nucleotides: TGTGCCAGCAGCACCACAACCAGAGGGCCGATGAACACTGAAGCTTTCTTT. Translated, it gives CASSTTTRGPMNTEAFF.

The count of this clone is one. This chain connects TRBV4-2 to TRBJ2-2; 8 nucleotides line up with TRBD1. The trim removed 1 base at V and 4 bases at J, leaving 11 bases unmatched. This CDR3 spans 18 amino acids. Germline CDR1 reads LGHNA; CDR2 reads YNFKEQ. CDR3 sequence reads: CASSQGSRRQGPTGELFF. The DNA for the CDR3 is TGTGCCAGCAGCCAAGGAAGTAGGAGACAGGGGCCCACCGGGGAGCTGTTTTTT.

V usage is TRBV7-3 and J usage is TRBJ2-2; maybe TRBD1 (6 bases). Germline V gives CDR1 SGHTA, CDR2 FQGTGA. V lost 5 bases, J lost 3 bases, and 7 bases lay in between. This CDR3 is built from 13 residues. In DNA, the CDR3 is TGTGCCAGCAGCCGGACAGACACCGGGGAGCTGTTTTTT. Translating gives CASSRTDTGELFF.

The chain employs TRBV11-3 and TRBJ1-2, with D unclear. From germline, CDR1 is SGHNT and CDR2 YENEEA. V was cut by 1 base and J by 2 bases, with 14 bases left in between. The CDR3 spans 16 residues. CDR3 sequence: CASSLGGPRWNYGYTF. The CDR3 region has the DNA TGTGCCAGCAGCTTAGGAGGACCCCGGTGGAACTATGGCTACACCTTC.

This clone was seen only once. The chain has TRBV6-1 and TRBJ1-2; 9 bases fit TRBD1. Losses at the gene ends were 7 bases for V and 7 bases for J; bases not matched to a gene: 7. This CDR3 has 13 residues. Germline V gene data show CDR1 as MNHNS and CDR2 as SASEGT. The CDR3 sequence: CASNGQGFGGYTF. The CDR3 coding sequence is TGTGCCAGCAATGGACAGGGGTTTGGTGGCTACACCTTC.

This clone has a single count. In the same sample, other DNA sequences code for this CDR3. The CDR3 region is CASRGTLGAHEQYF. Here the CDR3 DNA reads TGTGCCAGCAGAGGGACCTTAGGGGCCCACGAGCAGTACTTC. J is TRBJ2-7 and V is TRBV2; D could derive from TRBD1 or TRBD2 (5 bases each). The germline V gene has CDR1 SNHLY and CDR2 FYNNEI. The V end was cut by 6 bases, the J end by 5 bases, with 17 bases between. The CDR3 runs 14 residues.

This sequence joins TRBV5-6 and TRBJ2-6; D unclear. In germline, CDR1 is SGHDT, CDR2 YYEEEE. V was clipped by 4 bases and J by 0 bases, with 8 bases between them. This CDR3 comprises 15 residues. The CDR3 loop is CASSPDSSGANVLTF. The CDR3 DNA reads TGTGCCAGCAGCCCCGACTCCTCTGGGGCCAACGTCCTGACTTTC.

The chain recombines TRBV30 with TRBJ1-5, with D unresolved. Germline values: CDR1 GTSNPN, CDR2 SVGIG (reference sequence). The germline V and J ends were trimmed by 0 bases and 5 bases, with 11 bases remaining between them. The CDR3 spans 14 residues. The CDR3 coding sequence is TGTGCCTGGAGTGTACGGACGCTCCATCAGCCCCAGCATTTT. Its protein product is CAWSVRTLHQPQHF.

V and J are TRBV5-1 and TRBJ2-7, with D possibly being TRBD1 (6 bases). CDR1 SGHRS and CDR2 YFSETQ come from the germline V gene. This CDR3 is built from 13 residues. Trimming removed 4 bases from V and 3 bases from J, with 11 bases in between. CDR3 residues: CASSPRDNYEQYF. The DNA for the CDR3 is TGCGCCAGCAGCCCCCGGGACAACTACGAGCAGTACTTC. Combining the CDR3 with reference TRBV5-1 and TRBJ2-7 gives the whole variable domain KAGVTQTPRYLIKTRGQQVTLSCSPISGHRSVSWYQQTPGQGLQFLFEYFSETQRNKGNFPGRFSGRQFSNSRSEMNVSTLELGDSALYLCASSPRDNYEQYFGPGTRLTVT.

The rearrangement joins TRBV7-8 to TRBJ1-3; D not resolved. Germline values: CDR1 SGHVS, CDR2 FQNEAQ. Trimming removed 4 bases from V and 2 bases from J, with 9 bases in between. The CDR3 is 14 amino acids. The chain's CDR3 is CASSSHSPGNTIYF. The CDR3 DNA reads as TGTGCCAGCAGCTCCCACAGTCCTGGAAACACCATATATTTT.

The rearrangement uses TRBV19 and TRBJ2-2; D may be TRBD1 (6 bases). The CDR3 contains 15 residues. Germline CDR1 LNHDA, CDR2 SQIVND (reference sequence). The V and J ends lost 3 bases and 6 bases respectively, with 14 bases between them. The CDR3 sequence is CASSIGTGWAGELFF. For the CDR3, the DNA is TGTGCCAGTAGTATTGGTACAGGGTGGGCCGGGGAGCTGTTTTTT.

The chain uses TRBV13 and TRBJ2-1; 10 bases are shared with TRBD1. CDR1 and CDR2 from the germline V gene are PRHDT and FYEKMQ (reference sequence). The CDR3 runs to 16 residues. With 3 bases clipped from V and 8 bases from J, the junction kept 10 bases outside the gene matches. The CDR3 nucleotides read TGTGCCAGCAGCTTTCTCGGGACAGGGGTTCTCCATGAGCAGTTCTTC. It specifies CASSFLGTGVLHEQFF.

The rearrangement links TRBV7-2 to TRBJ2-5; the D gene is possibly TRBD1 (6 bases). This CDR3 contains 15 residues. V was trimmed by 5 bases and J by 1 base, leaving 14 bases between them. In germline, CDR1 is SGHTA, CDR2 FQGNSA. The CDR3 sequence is CASSTGQPPQETQYF. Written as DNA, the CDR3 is TGTGCCAGCAGCACCGGACAGCCACCCCAAGAGACCCAGTACTTC.

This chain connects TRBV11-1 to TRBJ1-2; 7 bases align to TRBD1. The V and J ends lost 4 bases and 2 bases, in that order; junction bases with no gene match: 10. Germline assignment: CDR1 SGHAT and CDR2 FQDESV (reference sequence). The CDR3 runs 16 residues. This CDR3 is CASSSRIRTGNYGYTF. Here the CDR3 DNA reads TGTGCCAGCAGCTCGCGTATCCGGACAGGCAACTATGGCTACACCTTC.

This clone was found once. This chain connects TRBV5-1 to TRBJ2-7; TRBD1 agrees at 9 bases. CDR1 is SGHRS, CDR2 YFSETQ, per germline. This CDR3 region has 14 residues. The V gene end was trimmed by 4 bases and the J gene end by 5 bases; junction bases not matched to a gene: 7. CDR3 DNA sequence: TGCGCCAGCAGCCTGGGGACAGGGAACCACGAGCAGTACTTC. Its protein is CASSLGTGNHEQYF.

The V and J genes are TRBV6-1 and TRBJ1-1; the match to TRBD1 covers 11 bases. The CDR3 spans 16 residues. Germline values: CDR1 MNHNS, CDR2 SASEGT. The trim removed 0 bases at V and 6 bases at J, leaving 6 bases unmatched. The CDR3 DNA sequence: TGTGCCAGCAGTGAAGCTTGGACAGGGGGCGCGGCTGAAGCTTTCTTT. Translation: CASSEAWTGGAAEAFF.

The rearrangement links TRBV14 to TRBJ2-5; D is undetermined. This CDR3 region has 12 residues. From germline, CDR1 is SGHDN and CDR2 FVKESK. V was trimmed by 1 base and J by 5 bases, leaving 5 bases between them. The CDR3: CASSQVDETQYF. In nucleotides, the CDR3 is TGTGCCAGCAGCCAAGTTGACGAGACCCAGTACTTC.

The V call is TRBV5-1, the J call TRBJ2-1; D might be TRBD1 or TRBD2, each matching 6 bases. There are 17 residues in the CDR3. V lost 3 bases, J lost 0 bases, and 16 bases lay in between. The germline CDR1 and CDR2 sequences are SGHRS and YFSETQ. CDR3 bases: TGCGCCAGCAGCTCCCCACCCGGGGGCCGCTCCTACAATGAGCAGTTCTTC. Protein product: CASSSPPGGRSYNEQFF. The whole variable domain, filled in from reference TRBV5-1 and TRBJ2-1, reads KAGVTQTPRYLIKTRGQQVTLSCSPISGHRSVSWYQQTPGQGLQFLFEYFSETQRNKGNFPGRFSGRQFSNSRSEMNVSTLELGDSALYLCASSSPPGGRSYNEQFFGPGTRLTVL.